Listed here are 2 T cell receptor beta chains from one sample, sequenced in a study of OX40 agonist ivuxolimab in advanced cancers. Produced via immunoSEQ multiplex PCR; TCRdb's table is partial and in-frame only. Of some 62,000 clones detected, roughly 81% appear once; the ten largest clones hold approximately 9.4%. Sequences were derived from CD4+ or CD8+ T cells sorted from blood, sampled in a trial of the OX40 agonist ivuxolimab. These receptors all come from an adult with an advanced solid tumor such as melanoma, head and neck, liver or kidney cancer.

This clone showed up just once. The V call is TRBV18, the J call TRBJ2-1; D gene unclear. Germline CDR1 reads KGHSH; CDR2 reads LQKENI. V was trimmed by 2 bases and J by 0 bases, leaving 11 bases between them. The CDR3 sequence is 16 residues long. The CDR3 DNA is TGTGCCAGCTCACCATCAGCGCTAACCTCCTACAATGAGCAGTTCTTC. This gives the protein CASSPSALTSYNEQFF.

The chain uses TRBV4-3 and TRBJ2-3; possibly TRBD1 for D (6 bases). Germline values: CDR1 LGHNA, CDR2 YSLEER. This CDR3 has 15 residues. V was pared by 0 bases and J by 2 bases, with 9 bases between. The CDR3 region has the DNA TGCGCCAGCAGCCAAGAACGGGACATCACAGATACGCAGTATTTT. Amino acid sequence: CASSQERDITDTQYF.